The 8 T cell receptor beta chains in this list originate from one sample, sequenced in a study of T cells in Graves' hyperthyroidism and ophthalmopathy. From RNA transcripts, TCR beta CDR3 regions were amplified. HTBI primers were the set used in a first-round RT-PCR of the TCR CDR3. TCRdb recomputed calls from the multiplex PCR reads with MiXCR, one row per CDR3 protein. Seen here are hundreds of thousands of distinct CDR3 sequences, around 46% observed once, and the top ten hold roughly 8.2%. Sequenced material: peripheral blood or thyroid tissue (not recorded which). Every receptor here comes from a woman aged 18-29 years with Graves' hyperthyroidism.

This clonotype was observed a few times. The chain uses TRBV7-9 and TRBJ1-1; D is uncertain. The ends were cut back, 2 bases at V and 3 bases at J, with 10 bases in the middle. Germline CDR1 is SEHNR and CDR2 is FQNEAQ (reference sequence). The CDR3 extends over 14 amino acids. The chain's CDR3 is CASSLLGFYTEAFF. As DNA, the CDR3 is TGTGCCAGCAGCTTACTTGGGTTTTACACTGAAGCTTTCTTT.

This clonotype was observed many times. J is TRBJ2-5 and V is TRBV7-9; no clear D gene. Trimming removed 8 bases at V and 5 bases at J, with 6 bases between. The CDR3 has 10 amino acids. Germline values: CDR1 SEHNR, CDR2 FQNEAQ (reference sequence). For the CDR3, the DNA is TGTGCCAGCTTTTTGGAGACCCAGTACTTC. It codes for CASFLETQYF.

V and J are TRBV20-1 and TRBJ2-7; 7 bases line up with TRBD1. The V gene end was trimmed by 0 bases and the J gene end by 3 bases; junction bases not matched to a gene: 2. The CDR3 is 13 amino acids. In germline, CDR1 is DFQATT, CDR2 SNEGSKA (reference sequence). Written as DNA, the CDR3 is TGCAGTGCTAGAGATACAGGGGTCTACGAGCAGTACTTC. Its translation is CSARDTGVYEQYF.

The gene calls are TRBV29-1 and TRBJ1-2; the D gene is possibly TRBD1 (6 bases). This CDR3 is built from 12 residues. The germline V gene has CDR1 SQVTM and CDR2 ANQGSEA. V was clipped by 8 bases and J by 2 bases, with 12 bases between them. CDR3 bases: TGCAGCCTAGATCAGGGGAACTATGGCTACACCTTC. Translation gives CSLDQGNYGYTF.

This clonotype was recorded many times. A junction boundary mismatches the germline segment, possibly from a read error. The J gene is TRBJ1-1, the V gene TRBV7-2; no firm D call. In germline, CDR1 is SGHTA, CDR2 FQGNSA. The CDR3 consists of 11 residues. This chain's CDR3 is CARSWRTEAFF. The CDR3 bases are TGTGCCCGCAGCTGGCGCACTGAAGCTTTCTTT.

The table lists this clonotype with a count of one. Just one base apart from a much larger clone, this may be a read error. The genes are TRBV7-8 and TRBJ1-6; 7 positions agree with TRBD1. CDR3 size: 17 residues. From germline, CDR1 is SGHVS and CDR2 FQNEAQ. The J segment lost 8 bases and the V segment lost 4 bases, leaving 14 bases of the junction unmatched. The CDR3 nucleotides read TGTGCCAGCAGCTCAACCGCGTTGGACAGGTTCTATTCACCCCTCCACTTT. Residues: CASSSTALDRFYSPLHF.

This chain connects TRBV19 to TRBJ1-1; 8 bases map to TRBD1. In germline, CDR1 is LNHDA, CDR2 SQIVND (reference sequence). The CDR3 runs 15 residues. Trimming took 10 bases from V and 2 from J; bases not matched to a gene: 12. This CDR3 reads CAIKDTAGGNTEAFF. The DNA for the CDR3 is TGTGCCATTAAGGACACCGCAGGGGGCAACACTGAAGCTTTCTTT.

This clonotype was observed at least ten times. This chain uses TRBV7-9 with TRBJ1-2; TRBD1 aligns across 7 bases. The CDR3 runs to 14 residues. From germline, CDR1 is SEHNR and CDR2 FQNEAQ (reference sequence). V shed 5 bases, J shed 4 bases, and the junction held 7 bases outside the gene matches. The CDR3 DNA is TGTGCCAGCAGCATCACAGGGGCGAGCTATGGCTACACCTTC. This codes for CASSITGASYGYTF.